The sequence of this T cell receptor (beta chain) was determined in a study of cytomegalovirus exposure and HLA in healthy donors. Study-level results: Later genetic work tied a missense DCLRE1C variant to beta-chain V and J trimming. Researchers reported in a later analysis that common viral pathogens appeared linked to several top clusters.

Everyone who donated was a healthy bone marrow donor. For this clone: Its specificity is unknown.

Researchers ran the PCR with 60 Vbeta and 13 Jbeta primers. Data came from immunoSEQ multiplex PCR; TCRdb stores just in-frame clones and leaves some out. The sample yields approximately 90,000 clones, 85% seen once. This CDR3 has 16 residues. Trimming removed 3 bases from V and 0 bases from J; junction bases left unmatched: 7. Germline values: CDR1 MNHNS, CDR2 SASEGT. The chain carries TRBV6-1 and TRBJ1-1, with 7 bases fitting TRBD1. The source is a man aged 35 to 55 in good health and CMV-seropositive. Sequenced: PBMCs. In DNA form, the CDR3 reads TGTGCCAGCAGTGAGGGACAGCAGTTCATGAACACTGAAGCTTTCTTT. It yields the protein CASSEGQQFMNTEAFF.